A single sample gave rise to the 19 T cell receptor beta chains below, sequenced in a study of control samples from healthy donors and cancer patients. Assay used: immunoSEQ multiplex PCR; TCRdb lists only in-frame clones, some missing. This sample has roughly 160,000 clones, with over 95% found just once. The sample comprised blood. These receptor sequences come from a woman aged 25 to 39 in good health.

This rearrangement joins TRBV10-3 to TRBJ2-3; D is perhaps TRBD2 (6 bases). V lost 6 bases to trimming and J lost 0 bases, with 10 bases between them. This CDR3 is built from 14 residues. Germline CDR1 and CDR2: ENHRY and SYGVKD. The CDR3 DNA is TGTGCCATCAGAGCCGGGACTAGCACAGATACGCAGTATTTT. It encodes CAIRAGTSTDTQYF.

CDR3 region: CASSLLPGQLYYNEQFF. In DNA form, the CDR3 reads TGTGCCAGCAGCTTATTACCCGGACAGCTTTACTACAATGAGCAGTTCTTC. The chain is built from TRBV7-8 and TRBJ2-1, with TRBD1 as a possible D gene (6 bases). The CDR3 extends over 17 amino acids. V lost 2 bases, J lost 3 bases, and 17 bases lay in between. The germline V gene has CDR1 SGHVS and CDR2 FQNEAQ. The full variable domain, completed using reference TRBV7-8 and TRBJ2-1, is GAGVSQSPRYKVAKRGQDVALRCDPISGHVSLFWYQQALGQGPEFLTYFQNEAQLDKSGLPSDRFFAERPEGSVSTLKIQRTQQEDSAVYLCASSLLPGQLYYNEQFFGPGTRLTVL.

The chain has TRBV5-4 and TRBJ2-2; TRBD2 matches 7 bases. The CDR3 loop spans 16 amino acids. Germline CDR1 reads SGHNT; CDR2 reads YYREEE (reference sequence). The trim removed 0 bases at V and 9 bases at J, leaving 11 bases unmatched. CDR3 amino acids: CASSLAGGIGSRELFF. As DNA, the CDR3 is TGTGCCAGCAGCTTGGCGGGGGGTATTGGAAGCCGGGAGCTGTTTTTT.

The V call is TRBV28, the J call TRBJ1-1, with D possibly TRBD1 on 5 matching bases. Germline values: CDR1 MDHEN, CDR2 SYDVKM. Trimming took off 5 bases at V and 3 bases at J, with 19 bases between the two ends. CDR3 length: 16 residues. CDR3 bases: TGTGCCAGCAGTCCTTCGGGGCGCTTAACGGACACTGAAGCTTTCTTT. Translating it yields CASSPSGRLTDTEAFF.

This clone was recorded once. The chain is built from TRBV5-5 and TRBJ2-2; the D is unclear. Trimming cost V 2 bases and J 5 bases, with 10 bases left between them. Germline CDR1 reads SGHKS; CDR2 reads YYEKEE (reference sequence). The CDR3 sequence is 14 residues long. The CDR3 sequence is CASSLRVDTGELFF. The CDR3 DNA is TGTGCCAGCAGCTTAAGGGTAGATACCGGGGAGCTGTTTTTT.

The CDR3 reads CASSQVRVAKNIQYF. For the CDR3, the DNA is TGCGCCAGCAGCCAAGTCAGGGTAGCCAAAAACATTCAGTACTTC. The J gene is TRBJ2-4, the V gene TRBV4-1, with D perhaps TRBD1 (5 bases). The V gene's germline CDR1 is MGHRA and CDR2 YSYEKL. Trimming pared 1 base from V and 0 bases from J, leaving 7 bases between. The CDR3 loop spans 15 amino acids.

This clone has just one count. The chain is built from TRBV19 and TRBJ2-7; the match to TRBD1 covers 10 bases. The length of the CDR3 is 14 residues. Germline CDR1 LNHDA, CDR2 SQIVND (reference sequence). The V gene end was trimmed by 6 bases and the J gene end by 4 bases; junction bases not matched to a gene: 6. The CDR3 loop reads CASSPGQGGYEQYF. DNA for the CDR3: TGTGCCAGTAGCCCCGGACAGGGGGGTTACGAGCAGTACTTC.

The chain recombines TRBV4-1 with TRBJ1-2, with 8 bases that match TRBD1. The CDR3 length is 14 residues. The J segment lost 4 bases and the V segment lost 6 bases, leaving 7 bases of the junction unmatched. Germline CDR1 and CDR2: MGHRA and YSYEKL. For the CDR3, the DNA is TGCGCCAGCAGGCCTCCGGGACAGGTCTATGGCTACACCTTC. This encodes CASRPPGQVYGYTF.

This clone was recorded only once. This chain's CDR3 is CASSTRSTSGRGAGSLSSYNEQFF. The CDR3 DNA reads as TGTGCCAGTAGTACCCGTTCGACTAGCGGGAGGGGTGCGGGATCCTTGAGCTCCTACAATGAGCAGTTCTTC. The J gene is TRBJ2-1, the V gene TRBV19, with 14 nucleotides matching TRBD2. Losses at the gene ends were 4 bases for V and 0 bases for J; bases not matched to a gene: 23. CDR1 is LNHDA, CDR2 SQIVND, per germline (reference sequence). The CDR3 covers 24 residues.

This chain uses TRBV7-9 with TRBJ2-3; the D gene could be TRBD1 or TRBD2 (7 bases each). The CDR3 is 14 residues long. Germline V CDR1 and CDR2: SEHNR, FQNEAQ (reference sequence). Between the trimmed V and J ends, which lost 8 bases and 0 bases, there was a span of 12 bases. CDR3: CASQGGLSTDTQYF. For the CDR3, the DNA is TGTGCCAGCCAGGGGGGGCTCAGCACAGATACGCAGTATTTT.

The chain carries TRBV2 and TRBJ1-1, with 7 bases matching TRBD1. CDR1 and CDR2 (germline): SNHLY, FYNNEI. The CDR3 consists of 15 residues. The trim removed 5 bases at V and 2 bases at J, leaving 8 bases unmatched. CDR3 nucleotides: TGTGCCAGCAGTCGACAGGGCCATCCAAACACTGAAGCTTTCTTT. As protein: CASSRQGHPNTEAFF.

The J gene is TRBJ2-7, the V gene TRBV20-1; TRBD1 aligns across 8 bases. J was trimmed by 3 bases and V by 3 bases; bases with no gene match: 7. The CDR3 is made up of 14 amino acids. CDR1 and CDR2 from the germline V gene are DFQATT and SNEGSKA (reference sequence). The CDR3 loop is CSASEGTGGYEQYF. The CDR3 nucleotides are TGCAGTGCTAGTGAGGGTACAGGGGGCTACGAGCAGTACTTC.

The chain carries TRBV11-2 and TRBJ2-7, with a weak D call TRBD2 (5 bases). The germline V gene encodes CDR1 SGHAT and CDR2 FQNNGV. This CDR3 comprises 13 residues. V was cut by 4 bases and J by 4 bases, with 11 bases left in between. CDR3 sequence (DNA): TGTGCCAGCAGCTCCTCGGGATGGTACGAGCAGTACTTC. As protein: CASSSSGWYEQYF.

The J gene is TRBJ1-2, the V gene TRBV4-1; the D gene is possibly TRBD1 (5 bases). CDR1 is MGHRA, CDR2 YSYEKL, per germline. The CDR3 has 15 amino acids. V was shortened by 3 bases and J by 6 bases, with 17 bases between the two germline ends. Here the CDR3 reads CASSHARPQGNGYTF. CDR3 nucleotide sequence: TGCGCCAGCAGCCACGCAAGGCCCCAGGGAAATGGCTACACCTTC.

The chain recombines TRBV5-1 with TRBJ2-7; D is tentatively TRBD1 or TRBD2 (5 bases each). Germline V gene data show CDR1 as SGHRS and CDR2 as YFSETQ. The CDR3 runs to 14 residues. V dropped 4 bases and J dropped 0 bases, with 11 bases sitting between them. The CDR3 here is CASSLGDLSYEQYF. CDR3 sequence (DNA): TGCGCCAGCAGCCTGGGGGACCTCTCCTACGAGCAGTACTTC.

The chain recombines TRBV25-1 with TRBJ1-2; possible D gene TRBD1, 6 bases. With 3 bases removed from V and 4 bases from J, the gap between germline ends came to 12 bases. Germline CDR1 and CDR2: MGHDK and SYGVNS. The CDR3 covers 14 residues. DNA of the CDR3: TGTGCCAGCAGTGACTTAGGGGGGGCCTATGGCTACACCTTC. Protein product: CASSDLGGAYGYTF.

The chain employs TRBV5-6 and TRBJ1-1, with a weak D call TRBD1 (6 bases). The germline CDR1 and CDR2 sequences are SGHDT and YYEEEE. The CDR3 is made up of 14 amino acids. The V and J ends lost 6 bases and 7 bases respectively, with 19 bases between them. CDR3 nucleotide sequence: TGTGCCAGCATCCTAGGGAGGGGGAAGGGTGAAGCTTTCTTT. Its translation: CASILGRGKGEAFF.

The chain couples TRBV7-8 to TRBJ1-1; D is possibly TRBD1 (5 bases). This CDR3 has 14 amino acids. The ends were cut back, 2 bases at V and 5 bases at J, with 12 bases in the middle. The V gene's germline CDR1 is SGHVS and CDR2 FQNEAQ. The CDR3 here is CASSLQGKVTEAFF. The DNA of the CDR3 is TGTGCCAGCAGCTTACAGGGCAAAGTTACTGAAGCTTTCTTT.

Only one count was recorded for this clone. The rearrangement joins TRBV10-2 to TRBJ1-2; a weak D match, TRBD1 (5 bases). The length of the CDR3 is 13 residues. Germline lookup yields CDR1 WSHSY and CDR2 SAAADI. The V gene lost 0 bases and the J gene lost 8 bases, with 10 bases spanning the gap. The CDR3, as DNA: TGCGCCAGCAGTGAGTCTAAAGGGGACGGCTACACCTTC. Its protein product is CASSESKGDGYTF.